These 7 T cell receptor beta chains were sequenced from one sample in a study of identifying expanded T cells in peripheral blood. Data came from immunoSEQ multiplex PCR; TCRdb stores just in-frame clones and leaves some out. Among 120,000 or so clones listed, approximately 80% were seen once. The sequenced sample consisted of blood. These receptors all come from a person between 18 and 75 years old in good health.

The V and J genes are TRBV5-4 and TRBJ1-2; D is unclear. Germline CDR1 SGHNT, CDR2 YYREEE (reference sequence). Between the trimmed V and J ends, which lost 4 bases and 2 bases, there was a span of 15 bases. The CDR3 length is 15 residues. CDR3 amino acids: CASSPESGSNYGYTF. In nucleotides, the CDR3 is TGTGCCAGCAGCCCCGAATCGGGATCCAACTATGGCTACACCTTC. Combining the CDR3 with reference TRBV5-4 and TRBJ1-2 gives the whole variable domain ETGVTQSPTHLIKTRGQQVTLRCSSQSGHNTVSWYQQALGQGPQFIFQYYREEENGRGNFPPRFSGLQFPNYSSELNVNALELDDSALYLCASSPESGSNYGYTFGSGTRLTVV.

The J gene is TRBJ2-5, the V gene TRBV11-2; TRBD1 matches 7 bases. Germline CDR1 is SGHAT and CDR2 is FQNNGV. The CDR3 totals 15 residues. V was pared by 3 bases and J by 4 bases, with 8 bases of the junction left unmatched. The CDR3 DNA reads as TGTGCCAGCAGCTTCGGAGCTTCAGGGGGAGAGACCCAGTACTTC. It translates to CASSFGASGGETQYF.

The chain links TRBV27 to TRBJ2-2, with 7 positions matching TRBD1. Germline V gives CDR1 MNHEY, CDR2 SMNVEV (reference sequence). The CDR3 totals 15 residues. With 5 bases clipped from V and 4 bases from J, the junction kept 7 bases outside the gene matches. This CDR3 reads CASSQTGSFTGELFF. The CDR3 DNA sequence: TGTGCCAGCAGTCAGACAGGGTCTTTCACCGGGGAGCTGTTTTTT.

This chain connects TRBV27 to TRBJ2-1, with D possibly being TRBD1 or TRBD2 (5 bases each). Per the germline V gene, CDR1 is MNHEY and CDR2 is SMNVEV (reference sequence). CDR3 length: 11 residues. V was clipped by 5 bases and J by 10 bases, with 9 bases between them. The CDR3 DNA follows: TGTGCCAGCAGTGGAGGACAAGAGCAGTTCTTC. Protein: CASSGGQEQFF.

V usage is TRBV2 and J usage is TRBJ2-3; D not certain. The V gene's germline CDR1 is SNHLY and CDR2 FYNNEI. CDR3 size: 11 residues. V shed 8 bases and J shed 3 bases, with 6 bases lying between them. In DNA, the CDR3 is TGTGCCAGCGCCTTGACAGATACGCAGTATTTT. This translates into CASALTDTQYF.

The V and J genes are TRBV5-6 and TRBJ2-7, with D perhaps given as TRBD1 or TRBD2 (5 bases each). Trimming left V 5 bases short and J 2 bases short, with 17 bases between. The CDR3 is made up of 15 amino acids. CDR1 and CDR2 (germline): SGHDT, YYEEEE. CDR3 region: CASSLREGRAYEQYF. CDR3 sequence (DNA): TGTGCCAGCAGTCTAAGAGAGGGACGAGCCTACGAGCAGTACTTC.

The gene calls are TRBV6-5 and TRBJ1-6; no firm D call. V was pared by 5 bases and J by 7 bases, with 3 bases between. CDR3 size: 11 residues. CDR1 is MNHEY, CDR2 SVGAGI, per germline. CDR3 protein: CASSHNSPLHF. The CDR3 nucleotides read TGTGCCAGCAGTCACAATTCACCCCTCCACTTT.